Listed below are T cell receptor beta chains from one sample, sequenced in a study of T cell repertoires in cytomegalovirus infection. TCRdb re-called the reads with MiXCR, one entry per CDR3 protein. The repertoire holds some 590,000 distinct CDR3 sequences, with 40% as singletons. Their antigens remain unidentified. The sequencing used cultured PBMCs, collected from culture after CMV antigen stimulation. The receptors shown here come from a human donor in good health (CMV status not recorded). Some clones in this sample may be carry-over from other donors' samples. Both conserved end residues are part of each CDR3. A D gene is named only where the DNA matches it firmly. Only some rows state a clone size, as once, few, many or a class for expanded clones.

CDR3 length | J gene | D gene | V gene | clone size | CDR3 protein | CDR3 DNA
15 | TRBJ1-1 | - | TRBV6-2/TRBV6-3 | few | CASSPGQWVNTEAFF | TGTGCCAGCAGCCCGGGGCAGTGGGTGAACACTGAAGCTTTCTTT
17 | TRBJ1-5 | - | TRBV6-5 | few | CASSYSYEPYSNQPQHF | TGTGCCAGCAGTTACTCGTACGAACCGTATAGCAATCAGCCCCAGCATTTT
15 | TRBJ1-1 | TRBD1 | TRBV7-4 | few | CASSTEQGAWTEAFF | TGTGCCAGCAGCACCGAACAGGGGGCTTGGACTGAAGCTTTCTTT
16 | TRBJ1-2 | - | TRBV7-2 | - | CASSPDRAPLNYGYTF | TGTGCCAGCAGCCCAGACCGGGCCCCTCTAAACTATGGCTACACCTTC
13 | TRBJ2-7 | - | TRBV12-3/TRBV12-4 | - | CASSLSHRDEQYF | TGTGCCAGCAGTTTATCCCACAGGGACGAGCAGTACTTC
13 | TRBJ2-3 | - | TRBV7-9 | many | CASSFLGTDTQYF | TGTGCCAGCAGTTTTCTGGGCACAGATACGCAGTATTTT
14 | TRBJ1-4 | - | TRBV30 | - | CAWSVWQGNEKLFF | TGTGCCTGGAGTGTATGGCAGGGAAATGAAAAACTGTTTTTT
14 | TRBJ2-7 | TRBD2 | TRBV6-5 | few | CASRPGLGGSEQYF | TGTGCCAGCAGACCGGGACTAGGCGGTTCCGAGCAGTACTTC
16 | TRBJ2-2 | - | TRBV7-2 | - | CASSLLPGGDTGELFF | TGTGCCAGCAGCTTACTTCCAGGGGGGGACACCGGGGAGCTGTTTTTT
15 | TRBJ1-2 | TRBD1 | TRBV27 | - | CASRTTTGRVYGYTF | TGTGCCAGCAGAACTACGACAGGGAGGGTATATGGCTACACCTTC
14 | TRBJ2-2 | - | TRBV6-8 | once | CASRDYQYTGELFF | TGTGCCAGCAGGGACTACCAGTACACCGGGGAGCTGTTTTTT
16 | TRBJ2-1 | TRBD2 | TRBV5-4 | few | CASSQGLAGGNSEQFF | TGTGCCAGCAGTCAAGGACTAGCGGGAGGGAACAGTGAGCAGTTCTTC
15 | TRBJ1-5 | TRBD1 | TRBV19 | - | CASSSLTGFGQPQHF | TGTGCCAGTAGTTCACTGACAGGGTTCGGTCAGCCCCAGCATTTT
13 | TRBJ1-5 | TRBD1 | TRBV20-1 | - | CSALQGIDQPQHF | TGCAGTGCTCTACAGGGGATTGATCAGCCCCAGCATTTT
15 | TRBJ1-5 | - | TRBV6-2/TRBV6-3 | few | CASSYSRHSNQPQHF | TGTGCCAGCAGTTACTCGAGGCATAGCAATCAGCCCCAGCATTTT
17 | TRBJ2-2 | TRBD2 | TRBV7-2 | - | CASSRNSGASGPGELFF | TGTGCCAGCAGCCGAAATAGCGGGGCCAGCGGCCCCGGGGAGCTGTTTTTT
15 | TRBJ2-5 | - | TRBV19 | once | CASSNVRGKEETQYF | TGTGCCAGTAGTAATGTCCGCGGGAAGGAAGAGACCCAGTACTTC
15 | TRBJ1-3 | - | TRBV4-1 | - | CASSKGGNSGNTIYF | TGCGCCAGCAGCAAAGGCGGAAACTCTGGAAACACCATATATTTT
16 | TRBJ2-1 | TRBD2 | TRBV7-9 | - | CASSPYSGREYNEQFF | TGTGCCAGCAGTCCCTATAGCGGGAGGGAGTACAATGAGCAGTTCTTC
14 | TRBJ2-2 | - | TRBV5-1 | - | CASNRHPNTGELFF | TGCGCCAGCAACCGACACCCGAACACCGGGGAGCTGTTTTTT
16 | TRBJ2-7 | TRBD1 | TRBV4-2 | - | CASSQEFRQGPYEQYF | TGTGCCAGCAGCCAAGAGTTTCGACAGGGTCCCTACGAGCAGTACTTC
14 | TRBJ2-1 | TRBD2 | TRBV10-3 | - | CAISDLAGGHEQFF | TGTGCCATCAGTGACCTAGCGGGAGGGCATGAGCAGTTCTTC
13 | TRBJ1-4 | - | TRBV7-8 | few | CASSLGTYEKLFF | TGTGCCAGCAGCTTAGGGACTTATGAAAAACTGTTTTTT
18 | TRBJ2-6 | TRBD1 | TRBV2 | - | CASRRKGADVAGANVLTF | TGTGCCAGCAGAAGGAAGGGGGCGGATGTCGCTGGGGCCAACGTCCTGACTTTC
13 | TRBJ1-1 | - | TRBV28 | - | CASSSGTPFEAFF | TGTGCCAGCAGCTCCGGGACACCATTTGAAGCTTTCTTT
12 | TRBJ2-1 | - | TRBV28 | - | CASRTPPFPRFF | TGTGCCAGCAGGACTCCTCCCTTTCCCCGGTTCTTC
14 | TRBJ2-2 | - | TRBV4-2 | few | CASSGGGPGGELFF | TGTGCCAGCAGTGGCGGGGGCCCCGGCGGGGAGCTGTTTTTT
13 | TRBJ2-3 | - | TRBV20-1 | few | CSARKPTIGEQYF | TGCAGTGCTAGAAAACCCACGATAGGTGAGCAGTATTTT
12 | TRBJ2-5 | - | TRBV6-6 | - | CASSYREETQYF | TGTGCCAGCAGTTACCGAGAGGAGACCCAGTACTTC
15 | TRBJ2-5 | - | TRBV4-3 | - | CASSLFYREVKTQYF | TGCGCCAGCAGCCTTTTTTACAGGGAGGTGAAGACCCAGTACTTC
15 | TRBJ2-3 | - | TRBV7-9 | - | CASSQEGTSTDTQYF | TGTGCCAGCAGCCAGGAGGGGACCAGCACAGATACGCAGTATTTT
13 | TRBJ2-3 | - | TRBV19 | - | CASSRSVIDTQYF | TGTGCCAGTAGTCGTTCAGTAATAGATACGCAGTATTTT
22 | TRBJ1-6 | - | TRBV7-6 | - | CASSLGPASLLGESSYNSPLHF | TGTGCCAGCAGCTTAGGTCCCGCTTCCCTTCTGGGAGAAAGCTCCTATAATTCACCCCTCCACTTT
12 | TRBJ2-2 | - | TRBV7-2 | many | CASSSVGGELFF | TGTGCCAGCAGCTCAGTCGGCGGGGAGCTGTTTTTT
13 | TRBJ1-4 | - | TRBV5-8 | - | CASSWGTNEKLFF | TGTGCCAGCAGCTGGGGGACTAATGAAAAACTGTTTTTT
18 | TRBJ2-1 | TRBD2 | TRBV6-1 | - | CASSESLRLAGVIDEQFF | TGTGCCAGCAGTGAATCCCTTCGACTAGCGGGAGTAATCGATGAGCAGTTCTTC
15 | TRBJ1-2 | TRBD1 | TRBV7-2 | many | CASSLVGTEQYGYTF | TGTGCCAGCAGCTTAGTTGGGACAGAGCAATATGGCTACACCTTC
14 | TRBJ1-3 | - | TRBV5-6 | - | CASTLSGSGNTIYF | TGTGCCAGCACCCTCTCTGGGTCTGGAAACACCATATATTTT
15 | TRBJ2-1 | - | TRBV11-2 | - | CASSPGPRAYNEQFF | TGTGCCAGCAGCCCCGGGCCTAGAGCCTACAATGAGCAGTTCTTC
17 | TRBJ2-7 | - | TRBV11-2 | few | CASSARPSGPRSYEQYF | TGTGCCAGCAGCGCCCGCCCCTCGGGACCTAGATCCTACGAGCAGTACTTC
13 | TRBJ1-1 | TRBD1 | TRBV2 | - | CASWAGGNTEAFF | TGTGCCAGCTGGGCAGGGGGGAACACTGAAGCTTTCTTT
14 | TRBJ2-7 | TRBD1 | TRBV6-2/TRBV6-3 | few | CASKEEDRDNEQYF | TGTGCCAGCAAAGAAGAGGACAGGGATAACGAGCAGTACTTC
14 | TRBJ2-3 | - | TRBV20-1 | - | CSAREQTITDTQYF | TGCAGTGCTCGGGAGCAGACAATCACAGATACGCAGTATTTT
14 | TRBJ1-1 | TRBD1 | TRBV19 | - | CAARVRGENTEAFF | TGTGCCGCGAGAGTCAGGGGGGAGAACACTGAAGCTTTCTTT
16 | TRBJ2-7 | TRBD1 | TRBV27 | few | CASSLGDRGNRDEQYF | TGTGCCAGCAGTTTAGGGGACAGGGGGAATAGGGACGAGCAGTACTTC
14 | TRBJ1-5 | - | TRBV5-6 | - | CASPLDEGNQPQHF | TGTGCCAGCCCCTTGGACGAAGGCAATCAGCCCCAGCATTTT
15 | TRBJ1-1 | - | TRBV6-5 | - | CASSYAGLWDAEAFF | TGTGCCAGCAGTTACGCGGGCCTTTGGGACGCTGAAGCTTTCTTT
17 | TRBJ2-1 | TRBD1 | TRBV12-3/TRBV12-4 | few | CASSLTLTGSSYNEQFF | TGTGCCAGCAGTTTAACCCTGACAGGGAGCTCCTACAATGAGCAGTTCTTC